These 5 T cell receptor beta chains share one sample of origin, sequenced in a study of OX40 agonist ivuxolimab in advanced cancers. Libraries were prepared by immunoSEQ multiplex PCR; TCRdb keeps only in-frame clonotypes and omits some of them. Of some 48,000 clones listed, 79% were seen once; the top ten hold about 1.9%. The material was CD4+ or CD8+ T cells sorted from blood, obtained in a trial of the OX40 agonist ivuxolimab. These receptors were obtained from an adult with an advanced solid tumor such as melanoma, head and neck, liver or kidney cancer.

This clone was observed a handful of times. The V call is TRBV7-3, the J call TRBJ2-1; 8 bases align to TRBD2. The CDR3 covers 13 residues. V shed 5 bases and J 8 bases; nucleotides not matched to a gene: 5. Germline V gives CDR1 SGHTA, CDR2 FQGTGA. The CDR3 is CASSRELADEQFF. For the CDR3, the DNA is TGTGCCAGCAGCCGAGAACTAGCGGATGAGCAGTTCTTC.

This clone was detected only once. The chain carries TRBV6-5 and TRBJ2-5; D is possibly TRBD1 (6 bases). The CDR3 runs to 13 residues. Trimming cost V 5 bases and J 2 bases, with 9 bases left between them. Germline lookup yields CDR1 MNHEY and CDR2 SVGAGI. CDR3 nucleotide sequence: TGTGCCAGCAGTCGAAGGGGGCAAGAGACCCAGTACTTC. It is translated as CASSRRGQETQYF.

The chain has TRBV15 and TRBJ1-1; 7 bases agree with TRBD1. CDR3 length: 16 amino acids. The germline V gene encodes CDR1 LNHNV and CDR2 YYDKDF (reference sequence). The ends lost 2 bases at V and 1 base at J; junction bases unmatched: 7. The CDR3, as DNA: TGTGCCACCAGCAGACGGACAGGTCGCGGGAACACTGAAGCTTTCTTT. Its translation is CATSRRTGRGNTEAFF.

The rearrangement links TRBV4-1 to TRBJ2-5; D is ambiguous. CDR3 size: 16 residues. Trimming stripped 4 bases from V and 3 bases from J, with 18 bases between. CDR1 and CDR2 (germline): MGHRA, YSYEKL. CDR3: CASSPLGRQTEETQYF. The DNA of the CDR3 is TGCGCCAGCAGCCCACTCGGACGCCAAACTGAAGAGACCCAGTACTTC.

The J gene is TRBJ1-6, the V gene TRBV7-2, with 9 bases lining up with TRBD1. Germline CDR1 is SGHTA and CDR2 is FQGNSA. The junction had 6 bases not matched to a gene; V was cut back by 5 bases and J by 4 bases. There are 16 residues in the CDR3. CDR3: CASSPWTGVYNSPLHF. The CDR3 nucleotides are TGTGCCAGCAGCCCCTGGACAGGGGTTTATAATTCACCCCTCCACTTT.